This TCR beta chain was retrieved from a study of T-cell reconstitution after alpha-beta-depleted transplantation in children. V lost 0 bases and J 4 bases, leaving 9 bases between the germline ends. Germline lookup yields CDR1 LGHDT and CDR2 YNNKEL (reference sequence). The CDR3 totals 14 residues. This clonotype appeared many times. Its antigen is currently unknown. Preparation of the TCRbeta library involved a method that used unique molecular identifiers. TCRdb used MiXCR to reprocess the PCR reads, holding one entry per CDR3 protein. Found here are hundreds of thousands of distinct CDR3 sequences, less than 15% of them singletons; the top ten hold 0.79%. Regarding the study as a whole: A year post-transplant, T-cell counts and diversity derived mostly from newly produced T cells. Alpha-beta T cells about two months after transplant reportedly derived from several hundred expanded graft clones.

This specimen consisted of PBMCs, obtained before TCRalphabeta/CD19-depleted stem cell transplant. The receptor was derived from a girl aged 2 to 9 with congenital amegakaryocytic thrombocytopenia, due to receive a stem cell transplant. This chain connects TRBV3-1 to TRBJ2-5; D not resolved. In DNA form, the CDR3 reads TGTGCCAGCAGCCAAGACCATCGGACAGAGACCCAGTACTTC. Its translation is CASSQDHRTETQYF.